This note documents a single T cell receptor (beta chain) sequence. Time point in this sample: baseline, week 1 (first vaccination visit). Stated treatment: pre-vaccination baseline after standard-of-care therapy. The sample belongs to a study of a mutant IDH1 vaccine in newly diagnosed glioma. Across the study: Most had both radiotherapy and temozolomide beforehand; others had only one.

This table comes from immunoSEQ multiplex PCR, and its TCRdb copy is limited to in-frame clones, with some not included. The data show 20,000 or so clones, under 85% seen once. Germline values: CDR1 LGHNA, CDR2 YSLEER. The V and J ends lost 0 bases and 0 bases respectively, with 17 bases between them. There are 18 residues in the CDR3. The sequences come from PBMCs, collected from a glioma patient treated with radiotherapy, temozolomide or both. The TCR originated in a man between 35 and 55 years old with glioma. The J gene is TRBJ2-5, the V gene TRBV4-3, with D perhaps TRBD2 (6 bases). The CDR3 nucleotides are TGCGCCAGCAGCCAAGAACGGGCTAGCGTTATTAACCAAGAGACCCAGTACTTC. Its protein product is CASSQERASVINQETQYF.